This T cell receptor beta chain was obtained from a study of shared clonotypes between healthy human individuals. Across the study: The cohort comprised a couple of women and a few men. Their ages spanned 18 to 49 years. Three plates were used per donor for CD4 naive, three for CD4 memory, two for CD8 naive and one for CD8 memory.

Sequencing used immunoSEQ multiplex PCR; TCRdb keeps in-frame clones, though not all of them. The sample shows more than 1,200,000 clones, about 98.5% of them seen only once. J gave up 10 bases and V 5 bases, and 8 bases lay outside the gene matches. The CDR3 has 13 amino acids. CDR1 LGHNT and CDR2 FRNRAP come from the germline V gene. Sequenced: naive CD4+ T cells sorted from blood. Specified subset: CD45RA+ positively selected. The receptor was isolated from a man aged 25-40 years in good health. V and J are TRBV12-5 and TRBJ2-1; TRBD2 aligns across 7 bases. The CDR3: CASGVGLGGEQFF. CDR3 sequence (DNA): TGTGCTAGTGGTGTTGGACTAGGAGGCGAGCAGTTCTTC.